A selection of T cell receptor beta chains follows, all from one sample in a study of vaccination and CD4 T cells after COVID-19. TCRdb called the PCR reads again in MiXCR, with one record for every CDR3 protein. The sample consists of over 15,000 distinct CDR3 sequences, 73% of them appearing once. For these receptors, no antigen is known. Sequenced sample: CD4+ T cells from blood, cultured in vitro. The receptors were sampled from a human donor who had recovered from COVID-19. The CDR3 runs from the conserved cysteine through the conserved F or W. A D gene is named only where the DNA matches it firmly. Size is stated for part of the rows, as once, few or many counts, or as a class when the clone is expanded.

>TRBV28|14|.|.|TRBJ1-2
TGTGCCAGCAGTTTAACGGGGTTGGGCTATGGCTACACCTTC
CASSLTGLGYGYTF
>TRBV6-5|10|once|.|TRBJ2-2
TGTGCCAGCAGTTACAAACAGCTGTTTTTT
CASSYKQLFF
>TRBV20-1|12|.|.|TRBJ2-5
TGCAGTGCTAGTATCCTGAGAGAGACCCAGTACTTC
CSASILRETQYF
>TRBV7-2|13|few|.|TRBJ1-1
TGTGCCAGCAGCCTTACGGCCGGCACTGAAGCTTTCTTT
CASSLTAGTEAFF
>TRBV11-2|11|.|.|TRBJ1-6
TGTGCCAGCAGCTTAGGGCAGGGACTCCACTTT
CASSLGQGLHF
>TRBV7-3|15|.|TRBD1|TRBJ1-1
TGTGCCAGCAGAGTCCTCGGACAGGCAAACACTGAAGCTTTCTTT
CASRVLGQANTEAFF
>TRBV6-1|13|.|TRBD1|TRBJ1-2
TGTGCCAGCAGCGGACAGGGGTACTATGGCTACACCTTC
CASSGQGYYGYTF
>TRBV5-1|14|.|.|TRBJ1-1
TGCGCCAGCACCTTCGACCAGGGGACAACTGAAGCTTTCTTT
CASTFDQGTTEAFF
>TRBV20-1|14|.|TRBD1|TRBJ1-2
TGCAGTGCTAACCTGAACAGGGGATGGCGTGGCTACACCTTC
CSANLNRGWRGYTF
>TRBV15|17|.|TRBD2|TRBJ2-5
TGTGCCACCAGCAGGGGGGGACTAGCGGGAAATCAAGAGACCCAGTACTTC
CATSRGGLAGNQETQYF
>TRBV5-8|15|.|.|TRBJ1-5
TGTGCCAGCAGCCCTGGAGCCGTCCGAAATCAGCCCCAGCATTTT
CASSPGAVRNQPQHF
>TRBV5-1|14|.|.|TRBJ1-2
TGCGCCAGCAGCTTGCAGGAGGCGAACTATGGCTACACCTTC
CASSLQEANYGYTF
>TRBV6-1|13|once|.|TRBJ1-1
TGTGCCAGCTTAAGAACAGTGAACACTGAAGCTTTCTTT
CASLRTVNTEAFF
>TRBV20-1|14|.|TRBD2|TRBJ2-1
TGCAGTGCTAGAACTAGCGGGAGGGGCAATGAGCAGTTCTTC
CSARTSGRGNEQFF
>TRBV28|11|.|.|TRBJ1-1
TGTGCCAGCAGTGGACAGAGACAAGCTTTCTTT
CASSGQRQAFF
>TRBV5-4|16|.|TRBD2|TRBJ2-1
TGTGCCAGCAGCGCCACCGGGACTAGCGGCTACAATGAGCAGTTCTTC
CASSATGTSGYNEQFF
>TRBV2|15|medium-sized|.|TRBJ1-5
TGTGCCAGCACCCCGGGGCAGGGGAAGATTCAGCCCCAGCATTTT
CASTPGQGKIQPQHF
>TRBV28|12|.|TRBD1|TRBJ2-5
TGTGCCAGCGGGACAGGGGTAGAGACCCAGTACTTC
CASGTGVETQYF
>TRBV20-1|11|.|.|TRBJ1-2
TGCAGTGCTAACCCCCCCCGTGGCTACACCTTC
CSANPPRGYTF
>TRBV24-1|16|.|.|TRBJ2-3
TGTGCCACCAGTGACCCCGGACAGTCTAGCACAGATACGCAGTATTTT
CATSDPGQSSTDTQYF
>TRBV28|13|.|.|TRBJ1-5
TGTGCCAGCAGTTTCACGGTCCTGTGGCCCCAGCATTTT
CASSFTVLWPQHF
>TRBV24-1|14|.|.|TRBJ1-3
TGTGCCACCACCGAGGACAGCTCTGGAAACACCATATATTTT
CATTEDSSGNTIYF
>TRBV7-9|14|.|.|TRBJ1-5
TGTGCCAGCAGCGAGGGAGGGTGGAATCAGCCCCAGCATTTT
CASSEGGWNQPQHF
>TRBV20-1|13|.|TRBD1|TRBJ1-6
TGCAGTGCTAGAGGCAGGGGGAATTCACCCCTCCACTTT
CSARGRGNSPLHF
>TRBV6-4|18|once|.|TRBJ1-6
TGTGCCAGCAGTGACCTGGGCAGGCTGAGCTCCTATAATTCACCCCTCCACTTT
CASSDLGRLSSYNSPLHF
>TRBV7-9|16|.|TRBD1|TRBJ1-6
TGTGCCAGCAGCTTATTGAGGACAGGGGTATCCTCACCCCTCCACTTT
CASSLLRTGVSSPLHF
>TRBV7-9|14|.|.|TRBJ2-5
TGTGCCAGCAGCTTAGTGGCAACCCAAGAGACCCAGTACTTC
CASSLVATQETQYF
>TRBV7-2|13|.|.|TRBJ2-5
TGTGCCAGCACCTTGGGGACCCAAGAGACCCAGTACTTC
CASTLGTQETQYF
>TRBV6-1|14|.|.|TRBJ1-2
TGTGCCAGCAGTACCGACCGAGGAGGGTATGGCTACACCTTC
CASSTDRGGYGYTF
>TRBV30|11|.|.|TRBJ2-3
TGTGCCTGGAGGGGGATCCACACGCAGTATTTT
CAWRGIHTQYF
>TRBV28|15|.|TRBD2|TRBJ2-7
TGTGCCAGCAGCTTCCGGTATAGCGGGAGTTACGAGCAGTACTTC
CASSFRYSGSYEQYF
>TRBV20-1|12|.|.|TRBJ1-2
TGCAGTCCATATGAAGGGGCTCGGGGCTACACCTTC
CSPYEGARGYTF
>TRBV20-1|16|once|TRBD2|TRBJ2-5
TGCAGTGCTAGGCCCCCCTCCGGGAGGTCAGAGAAGACCCAGTACTTC
CSARPPSGRSEKTQYF